This TCR beta chain was identified during a study of regulatory T cells in long-lasting Graves disease. Arm-PCR of CDR3 regions and iRepertoire HTBI primers were the basis on which TCR beta libraries were built. Using its own MiXCR run on the multiplex PCR reads, TCRdb lists one record per CDR3 protein. The repertoire holds about 290,000 distinct CDR3 sequences, roughly 21% seen once, with 56% in the top ten. Noted time point: persistent/refractory GD, antithyroid drugs over 5 years with positive TRAb. Construction of the TCR library relied on RNA isolated from PBMCs. Patients were enrolled at an endocrinology department in Xi'an, China. As for this clonotype: Its antigen is not identified.

Study-level results: The analysis examined peripheral blood only and excluded thyroid tissue. Graves' patients with persistent disease showed TCR diversity lower than patients newly diagnosed.

The clonotype originates from a female donor with Graves disease. The sequences come from peripheral blood mononuclear cells (PBMCs), collected when the disease was refractory, from a patient treated with antithyroid drugs.

CDR3 in DNA: TGTGCCAGCAGCTTAGGGACAGGGGGGGACATGGAGCAGTACTTC. This translates into CASSLGTGGDMEQYF. The chain joins TRBV7-9 to TRBJ2-7; the match to TRBD1 covers 10 bases. CDR3 length: 15 amino acids. The trim removed 1 base at V and 7 bases at J, leaving 7 bases unmatched. CDR1 is SEHNR, CDR2 FQNEAQ, per germline (reference sequence).